This T cell receptor (beta chain) is from a study of OX40 agonist ivuxolimab in advanced cancers. V lost 8 bases, J lost 5 bases, and 4 bases stayed unmatched. CDR3 length: 14 residues. CDR1 ENHRY and CDR2 SYGVKD come from the germline V gene. Points on this clone: Its antigen is currently unknown.

Autoimmune disease history or systemic immunosuppression was exclusionary. Findings and limits, study-wide: Clonal expansion was seen in CD4+ and CD8+ blood T cells by week 6 at 0.1 to 3.0 mg/kg. Some nonresponders likewise displayed low normalized T-cell clonal expansion.

Measured with immunoSEQ multiplex PCR; TCRdb has only the in-frame clones, and not every one. This sample has around 60,000 clones, with approximately 84% found just once. Here the sequenced sample was CD4+ or CD8+ T cells sorted from blood, taken in a trial of the OX40 agonist ivuxolimab. The sequence came from an adult with an advanced solid tumor such as melanoma, head and neck, liver or kidney cancer. The V call is TRBV10-3, the J call TRBJ2-3; TRBD2 matches at 13 bases. The chain's CDR3 is CAIGTSGGEDTQYF. In DNA form, the CDR3 reads TGTGCCATCGGCACTAGCGGGGGGGAAGATACGCAGTATTTT.